The rows below give T cell receptor beta chains drawn from one sample of a study of cytomegalovirus exposure and HLA in healthy donors. The method was immunoSEQ multiplex PCR; TCRdb's version includes in-frame clones alone and lacks a portion of them. The sample has about 150,000 clones; 55% to 85% are singletons. The sample comprised PBMCs. All receptors derive from a man aged 35-49 years in good health and CMV-seronegative. Each CDR3 is given with its conserved first and last residue. The D gene is left open where the match is weak. A row's size may be missing; if present it is once, few, many or a size class.

D gene	J gene	clone size	V gene	CDR3 protein	CDR3 DNA
-	TRBJ1-5	-	TRBV7-8	CASSPRVLSNQPQHF	TGTGCCAGCAGCCCTCGGGTCCTTAGCAATCAGCCCCAGCATTTT
-	TRBJ2-7	once	TRBV5-4	CASSLDPGYEQYF	TGTGCCAGCAGCTTGGATCCGGGTTACGAGCAGTACTTC
-	TRBJ2-7	-	TRBV6-1	CASREPFSHEQYF	TGTGCCAGCAGAGAACCATTTTCCCACGAGCAGTACTTC
TRBD1	TRBJ2-2	-	TRBV29-1	CSVVRQGGGELFF	TGCAGCGTGGTTAGACAGGGCGGCGGGGAGCTGTTTTTT
TRBD2	TRBJ2-1	-	TRBV6-5	CASRIAGVDEQFF	TGTGCCAGCAGAATAGCGGGAGTAGACGAGCAGTTCTTC
-	TRBJ2-1	few	TRBV15	CATSREGHEQFF	TGTGCCACCAGCAGAGAGGGGCATGAGCAGTTCTTC
-	TRBJ2-4	-	TRBV4-2	CASSQDNIGARGQYF	TGTGCCAGCAGCCAAGATAATATAGGGGCGCGAGGTCAGTACTTC
-	TRBJ1-2	-	TRBV7-8	CASSLGGTGLGYTF	TGTGCCAGCAGCTTAGGTGGAACAGGGCTAGGCTACACCTTC
-	TRBJ2-3	-	TRBV4-1	CASSQGGLRGTTDTQYF	TGCGCCAGCAGCCAAGGGGGCCTTCGGGGGACCACAGATACGCAGTATTTT
-	TRBJ2-1	few	TRBV25-1	CASSPVISGSYNEQFF	TGTGCCAGCAGCCCCGTGATTAGCGGATCCTACAATGAGCAGTTCTTC
TRBD2	TRBJ2-1	few	TRBV11-3	CASSESGASYNEQFF	TGTGCCAGCAGCGAAAGCGGGGCGTCCTACAATGAGCAGTTCTTC
TRBD2	TRBJ2-7	-	TRBV10-1	CASSEGSGLADAYEQYF	TGCGCCAGCAGTGAGGGATCGGGACTAGCGGATGCCTACGAGCAGTACTTC
-	TRBJ1-5	-	TRBV5-6	CASSLTQGSQPQHF	TGTGCCAGCAGCTTGACCCAGGGAAGTCAGCCCCAGCATTTT
-	TRBJ2-7	-	TRBV7-2	CASSLSQGWGYEQYF	TGTGCCAGCAGCTTGTCACAGGGTTGGGGCTACGAGCAGTACTTC
TRBD1	TRBJ1-1	-	TRBV5-6	CASSRDRGVYTEAFF	TGTGCCAGCAGCAGGGACAGAGGGGTTTACACTGAAGCTTTCTTT
TRBD1	TRBJ1-2	-	TRBV5-4	CASSLSQGVVDGYTF	TGTGCCAGCAGCTTATCCCAGGGGGTAGTTGATGGCTACACCTTC
TRBD2	TRBJ2-3	-	TRBV7-6	CASTLAGGDTQYF	TGTGCCAGCACTTTAGCGGGAGGAGATACGCAGTATTTT
-	TRBJ2-7	-	TRBV27	CASSPLGGDYEQYF	TGTGCCAGCAGTCCTTTGGGCGGGGACTACGAGCAGTACTTC